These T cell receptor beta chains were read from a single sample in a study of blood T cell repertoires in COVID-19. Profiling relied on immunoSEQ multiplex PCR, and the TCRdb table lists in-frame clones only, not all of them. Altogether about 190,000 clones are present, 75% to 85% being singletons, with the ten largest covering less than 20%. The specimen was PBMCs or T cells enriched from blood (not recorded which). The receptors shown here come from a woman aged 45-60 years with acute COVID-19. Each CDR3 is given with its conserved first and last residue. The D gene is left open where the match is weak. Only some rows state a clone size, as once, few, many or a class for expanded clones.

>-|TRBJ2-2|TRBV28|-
CASSFAGENTGELFF
TGTGCCAGCAGTTTTGCAGGGGAGAACACCGGGGAGCTGTTTTTT
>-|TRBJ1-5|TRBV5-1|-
CASSLAGSSNQPQHF
TGCGCCAGCAGCTTGGCAGGGTCGAGCAATCAGCCCCAGCATTTT
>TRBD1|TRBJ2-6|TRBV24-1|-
CATSDSTTGVISGANVLTF
TGTGCCACCAGTGACTCGACGACAGGGGTCATCTCTGGGGCCAACGTCCTGACTTTC
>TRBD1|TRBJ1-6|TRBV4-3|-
CASSQLGGQVVSYNSPLHF
TGCGCCAGCAGCCAATTGGGGGGACAGGTCGTCTCCTATAATTCACCCCTCCACTTT
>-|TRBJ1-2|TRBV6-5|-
CASSYVGEGYGYTF
TGTGCCAGCAGTTACGTGGGGGAGGGCTATGGCTACACCTTC
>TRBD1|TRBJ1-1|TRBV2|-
CASRGQVVEAFF
TGTGCCAGCAGAGGACAGGTCGTTGAAGCTTTCTTT
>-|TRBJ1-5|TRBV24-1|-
CATSDPTGYQPQHF
TGTGCCACCAGTGACCCTACGGGATATCAGCCCCAGCATTTT
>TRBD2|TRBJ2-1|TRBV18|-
CASSPRTSGGGNEQFF
TGTGCCAGCTCACCACGGACTAGCGGCGGTGGGAATGAGCAGTTCTTC
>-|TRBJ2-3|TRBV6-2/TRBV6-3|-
CASSRVPGGTPTDTQYF
TGTGCCAGCAGCCGGGTCCCCGGGGGTACGCCCACGGATACGCAGTATTTT
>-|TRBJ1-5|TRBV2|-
CASRQLNREQPQHF
TGTGCCAGCAGACAACTTAACAGGGAGCAGCCCCAGCATTTT
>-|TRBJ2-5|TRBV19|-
CASSLQPLETQYF
TGTGCCAGTAGCCTACAGCCTCTGGAGACCCAGTACTTC
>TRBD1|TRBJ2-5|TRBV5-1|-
CASSTQGAEETQYF
TGCGCCAGCAGCACACAGGGGGCGGAGGAGACCCAGTACTTC
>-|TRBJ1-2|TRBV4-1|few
CASSQVGVDSHGYTF
TGCGCCAGCAGCCAAGTTGGGGTGGACAGCCATGGCTACACCTTC
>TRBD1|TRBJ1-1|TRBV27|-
CASSPDRDTEAFF
TGTGCCAGCAGTCCCGACAGGGACACTGAAGCTTTCTTT
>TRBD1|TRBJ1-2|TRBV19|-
CASSGTGVSYGYTF
TGTGCCAGTAGTGGAACAGGGGTGAGCTATGGCTACACCTTC
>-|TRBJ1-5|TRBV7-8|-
CASSLNRVNNQPQHF
TGTGCCAGCAGCTTAAACAGGGTAAACAATCAGCCCCAGCATTTT
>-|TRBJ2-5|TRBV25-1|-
CASSEPTGSETQYF
TGTGCCAGCAGTGAACCCACAGGGTCGGAGACCCAGTACTTC
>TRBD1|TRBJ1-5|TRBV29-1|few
CSVAVRGDNQPQHF
TGCAGCGTTGCAGTCAGGGGGGACAATCAGCCCCAGCATTTT
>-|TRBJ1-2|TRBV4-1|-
CASSQVGGGTGGYTF
TGCGCCAGCAGCCAAGTGGGCGGCGGGACGGGGGGCTACACCTTC
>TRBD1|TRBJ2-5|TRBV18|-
CASSLSPGGRETQYF
TGTGCCAGCTCACTATCCCCAGGGGGAAGAGAGACCCAGTACTTC
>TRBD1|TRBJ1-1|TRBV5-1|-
CASSGTGDTDTEAFF
TGCGCCAGCAGCGGAACAGGGGATACGGACACTGAAGCTTTCTTT
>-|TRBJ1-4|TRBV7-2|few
CASSSFNEKLFF
TGTGCCAGCAGCTCTTTTAATGAAAAACTGTTTTTT
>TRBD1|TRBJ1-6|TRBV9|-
CASSLRTGSNSPLHF
TGTGCCAGCAGCCTCCGGACAGGGAGTAATTCACCCCTCCACTTT
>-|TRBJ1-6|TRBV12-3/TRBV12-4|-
CASSFGLNSPLHF
TGTGCCAGCAGTTTCGGACTTAATTCACCCCTCCACTTT
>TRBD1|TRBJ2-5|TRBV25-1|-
CASERGQGGETQYF
TGTGCCAGCGAAAGGGGACAGGGTGGAGAGACCCAGTACTTC
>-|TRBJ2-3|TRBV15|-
CATSRQEADTQYF
TGTGCCACCAGCAGACAGGAGGCAGATACGCAGTATTTT
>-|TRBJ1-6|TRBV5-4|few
CASSLVAARGKYSPLHF
TGTGCCAGCAGCTTGGTAGCGGCGCGGGGGAAATATTCACCCCTCCACTTT
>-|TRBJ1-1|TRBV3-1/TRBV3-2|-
CASSPLVPRSTEAFF
TGTGCCAGCAGCCCCCTGGTGCCGCGGAGCACTGAAGCTTTCTTT
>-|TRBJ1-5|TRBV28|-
CASSLGQSYQPQHF
TGTGCCAGCAGCCTCGGACAGTCCTATCAGCCCCAGCATTTT
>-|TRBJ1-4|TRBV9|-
CASSDSGVIGEKLFF
TGTGCCAGCAGCGACTCAGGGGTGATTGGTGAAAAACTGTTTTTT
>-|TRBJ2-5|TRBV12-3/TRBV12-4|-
CASSSGLQGTQYF
TGTGCCAGCAGCTCGGGACTACAGGGCACCCAGTACTTC
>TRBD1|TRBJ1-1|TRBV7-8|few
CASSSETGGRTEAFF
TGTGCCAGCAGCTCGGAGACAGGGGGCCGGACTGAAGCTTTCTTT
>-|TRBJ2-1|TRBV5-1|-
CASRVQGYNEQFF
TGCGCCAGCAGAGTACAGGGTTACAATGAGCAGTTCTTC
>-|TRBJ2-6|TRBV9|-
CASSVEGGSGPSGANVLTF
TGTGCCAGCAGCGTAGAAGGTGGCAGCGGCCCATCTGGGGCCAACGTCCTGACTTTC
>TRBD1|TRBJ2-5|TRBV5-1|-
CASSLQGEETQYF
TGCGCCAGCAGCTTGCAGGGGGAAGAGACCCAGTACTTC
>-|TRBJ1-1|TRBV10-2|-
CASASGMNTEAFF
TGCGCCAGCGCTTCCGGGATGAACACTGAAGCTTTCTTT
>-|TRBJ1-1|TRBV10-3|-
CAISDSGRTEAFF
TGTGCCATCAGTGATTCAGGGAGGACTGAAGCTTTCTTT
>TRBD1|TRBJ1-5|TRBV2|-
CASRRQGGNQPQHF
TGTGCCAGCAGAAGACAGGGAGGAAATCAGCCCCAGCATTTT
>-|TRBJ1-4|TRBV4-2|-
CASSQGGQATNEKLFF
TGTGCCAGCAGCCAAGGCGGTCAAGCAACTAATGAAAAACTGTTTTTT
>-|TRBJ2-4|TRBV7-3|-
CASSLGEDNIQYF
TGTGCCAGCAGCTTGGGGGAGGACAACATTCAGTACTTC
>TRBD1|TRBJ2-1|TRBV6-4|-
CASSDLQDRSYNEQFF
TGTGCCAGCAGTGACTTACAGGACAGGTCCTACAATGAGCAGTTCTTC
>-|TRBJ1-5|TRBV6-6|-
CASSYGGGARNQPQHF
TGTGCCAGCAGTTACGGCGGGGGGGCCCGCAATCAGCCCCAGCATTTT
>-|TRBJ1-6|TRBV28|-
CASSVAAGAFSPLHF
TGTGCCAGCAGTGTTGCGGCAGGGGCGTTCTCACCCCTCCACTTT
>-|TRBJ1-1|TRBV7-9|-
CASSFEGTNTEAFF
TGTGCCAGCAGCTTCGAGGGCACGAACACTGAAGCTTTCTTT
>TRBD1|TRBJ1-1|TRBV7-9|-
CASSFRDRNTEAFF
TGTGCCAGCAGCTTCCGGGACAGGAACACTGAAGCTTTCTTT
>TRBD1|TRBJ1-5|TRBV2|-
CASKIAGQGQPQHF
TGTGCCAGCAAGATCGCCGGACAGGGCCAGCCCCAGCATTTT
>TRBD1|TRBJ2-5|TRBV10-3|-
CAIGGQLQETQYF
TGTGCCATCGGGGGACAGCTACAAGAGACCCAGTACTTC
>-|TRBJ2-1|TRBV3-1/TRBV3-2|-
CASSQSSGGPSYNEQFF
TGTGCCAGCAGCCAATCCTCGGGGGGCCCCTCCTACAATGAGCAGTTCTTC
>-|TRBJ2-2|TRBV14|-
CASSRQGTGELFF
TGTGCCAGCAGCCGGCAGGGCACCGGGGAGCTGTTTTTT